This TCR beta chain is from a study of control samples from healthy donors and cancer patients. The germline CDR1 and CDR2 sequences are SQVTM and ANQGSEA. This CDR3 has 10 residues. Libraries were prepared by immunoSEQ multiplex PCR; TCRdb keeps only in-frame clonotypes and omits some of them. This sample has about 28,000 clones; roughly 91% occur once, and the top ten carry about 12%. The chain is built from TRBV29-1 and TRBJ2-1; TRBD2 is a possible D gene (5 bases). The sequence came from a man between 45 and 60 years old with lung cancer. Sequenced: PBMCs. The CDR3 region has the DNA TGCAGTACGGAGGACAATGAGCAGTTCTTC. It is translated as CSTEDNEQFF.